These T cell receptor beta chains were read from a single sample in a study of beta chain features in type 1 diabetes. Profiling relied on immunoSEQ multiplex PCR, and the TCRdb table lists in-frame clones only, not all of them. Here the sample spans 200,000 to 300,000 clones, approximately 10% being singletons. Material for sequencing was naive CD4+ T cells from blood. Receptor source: a man aged 25 to 45 with type 1 diabetes. CDR3s include the opening cysteine and the closing phenylalanine or tryptophan. D genes are given only for firm matches. Clone size is stated in some rows and not others, as once, few, many or a class when expanded.

d_call,v_call,clone_size,cdr3_aa
-,TRBV10-3,-,CAICGVNTEAFF
TRBD1,TRBV9,-,CASSARGQSTDTQYF
TRBD1,TRBV9,few,CASSRAGGNTEAFF
-,TRBV27,-,CASSLNRSSPLHF
TRBD2,TRBV4-3,-,CASSRILAGGDEQFF
-,TRBV28,-,CASSLGPVRETQYF
TRBD1,TRBV7-9,few,CASSLRDRNTEAFF
-,TRBV2,few,CASSGTSLQETQYF
TRBD1,TRBV2,-,CAIIPDRAYEQYF
TRBD2,TRBV29-1,-,CSVASLERGSSTDTQYF
-,TRBV11-2,-,CASSLGVAGLAFF
TRBD1,TRBV15,few,CATAGQGNQPQHF
-,TRBV29-1,few,CSVEAPQLSGQYF